Here is one TCR beta chain with its context. The target of this receptor is not known. Base qualities were left out, and no much larger clone turns up one base away. The library came from the immunoSEQ multiplex PCR assay. DNA from the CD4+ T cells that had been cultured and isolated underwent TCR beta CDR3 sequencing. As for the original processing: Non-productive TCR sequences were discarded, and reads were trimmed to the CDR3 region, with only CDR3s of 7 or more amino acids retained. The MANAFEST web app was used to identify antigen-specific clonotypes by comparing expansion in peptide wells with expansion in reference cultures. To be called positive, a clone needed expansion at FDR<0.05 compared with the reference and with all other wells, an odds ratio greater than 5, and a frequency greater than 0.1% in two replicate wells. A clonotype was called cross-reactive if it was significantly expanded both in SARS-CoV-2 spike wells and in at least one common cold coronavirus spike condition. Using the stringdist R package, CDR3 similarity was measured by Levenshtein distance, and unrooted trees were constructed with ape in R 3.6.1. The clones in this table, taken by TCRdb from immuneACCESS, are in-frame only. Not every clone is retained; where verified, under half of the shortfall comes from an unresolved V gene, and the cause of the rest is unknown. V, J and clone size are taken as reported in that table, and D and trimming were inferred from the DNA itself. The table for this sample lists 50,000 to 65,000 clones; over 80% of them were counted only once. The ten largest clones represent 2.4% of the sample.

This entry is derived from a study of vaccination effects on CD4 cells after COVID-19 (dated by TCRdb to the early 2020s). About the study as a whole: Two doses of either the BNT162b2 or the mRNA-1273 mRNA SARS-CoV-2 vaccine were administered to participants. The full study included some 10 COVID-19 convalescent patients and a handful of SARS-CoV-2-naive healthy vaccine recipients. The Oncomine TCR Beta short-read assay on an Illumina iSeq 100 was used to sequence cultures from other donors in the study. SARS-CoV-2 spike-specific CD4+ TCR repertoires from before and after mRNA vaccination were compared in COVID-19 convalescent patients and in infection-naive vaccine recipients. Broad study findings and their caveats: Both infection-induced and vaccine-induced clones contracted markedly at late post-vaccination timepoints, which is consistent with waning T cell responses. In healthy vaccine recipients, vaccine-induced clones were almost all SARS-CoV-2 mono-reactive, with only 1 of 255 being cross-reactive with common cold coronaviruses. Limitations of the study were the small number of convalescent patients and the absence of early post-infection timepoints.

In the ViraFEST assay, PBMC were stimulated with viral peptide pools, and TCR sequencing was then used to find antigen-specific CD4+ T cell clonotypes based on their expansion. After approximately 11 days of culture, CD4+ T cells were isolated with the EasySep CD4+ T cell isolation kit. None of the healthy vaccine recipients had a prior SARS-CoV-2 infection, which was confirmed by nucleocapsid antibody tests that came back negative both before and after vaccination. Some 1.9 million PBMC per well were cultured with around 10 ug/ml peptides in IMDM containing roughly 5% human AB serum, 10 IU/ml IL-2 and gentamicin. On days 3 and 7, half of the culture medium was replaced with fresh IL-2-containing medium. Unless noted otherwise, every peptide stimulation condition was cultured in triplicate wells. PBMC were separated from whole blood using Ficoll-Paque Plus gradient centrifugation and were then either cryopreserved at -140C or used fresh. The overlapping peptide pools covered the spike proteins of SARS-CoV-2 as well as those of the common cold coronaviruses HCoV-NL63, HCoV-OC43 and HCoV-229E. The QIAamp micro DNA kit was used to extract genomic DNA from the cultured CD4+ T cells.

V sheds 7 bases and J sheds 2 bases, leaving 11 bases between their ends. CDR1 SQVTM and CDR2 ANQGSEA are derived from the germline V gene. The CDR3 runs 12 amino acids, cysteine and phenylalanine included. The retained sequence is limited to the CDR3, 36 bases, with the frame set at the first base. The specimen was CD4+ T cells from PBMCs cultured with HCoV-229E spike peptides, collected before COVID-19 vaccination. What this sample's cell subset or site label stands for: HCoV-229E spike overlapping peptide pool stimulation. This clonotype originated in a human donor who received a COVID-19 vaccine. Here the chain combines TRBV29-1 and TRBJ1-1; the D gene is perhaps TRBD1, from 5 matching bases. The CDR3 is CSARVPNTEAFF. Here is the DNA: TGCAGCGCCAGGGTTCCCAACACTGAAGCTTTCTTT.